This is a list of T cell receptor beta chains from one sample in a study of CD8+CD57+ T cells in acquired aplastic anemia. MiXCR, run by TCRdb on the reads, gives a single entry per CDR3 protein. Counted here are about 160,000 distinct CDR3 sequences, less than 60% occurring once; the ten biggest clones make up approximately 2.9%. Sequences were obtained from sorted CD4+, CD8+, or CD8+CD57+ T cells (not recorded which) from PBMCs. All receptors come from a human donor with aplastic anemia. Each CDR3 is given without its conserved first and last residue. Fields, in order: V gene, CDR3 protein.

TRBV27	ASSLSVLAGGLETQY
TRBV2	ASDPGEISYEQY
TRBV24-1	ATREYLFLNQPQH
TRBV19	ASRELAGTSREQY
TRBV6-1	ASSADRQSSYNSPLH
TRBV19	ATLSPGSYEQY
TRBV25-1	ATQGIAYEQY
TRBV11-1	ASSLGLLGETQY
TRBV6-1	AVRPSHTEAF
TRBV2	ATSGGDNQPQH
TRBV25-1	ASSGQGALDTEAF
TRBV27	ASSFSGTNEKLF
TRBV5-1	ASSLASSARSYNEQF
TRBV30	ARETQGSEAF
TRBV10-3	AIRTSGRGSTDTQY
TRBV5-1	ASSLQGRPTDTQY
TRBV5-1	ASSLIPGTDTQY
TRBV24-1	ATSDLNQPQH
TRBV20-1	SAREPPTTDTQY
TRBV19	ASSIPGEMGETQY
TRBV30	AWSSRVGMNTEAF